This T cell receptor beta chain was sequenced in a study of T-cell reconstitution after alpha-beta-depleted transplantation in children. Study outcomes and limitations: T-cell counts and diversity at one year post-transplant came mainly from newly produced T cells. Some patients' high day-60 TCRbeta diversity was traced to surviving recipient T cells and thymic progenitors. Several hundred expanded graft clones reportedly gave rise to the alpha-beta T cells present about two months after transplant.

This clonotype was recorded a few times. What it recognizes is unknown. Preparation of the TCRbeta library involved a method that used unique molecular identifiers. TCRdb called the PCR reads again in MiXCR, with one record for every CDR3 protein. Of a few hundred thousand distinct CDR3 sequences listed, about 9.4% were seen once; the top ten hold roughly 7.1%. Trimming removed 5 bases at V and 5 bases at J, with 13 bases between. This CDR3 is built from 13 residues. The receptor was isolated from a boy under three years old with acute myeloid leukemia, due to receive a stem cell transplant. V and J are TRBV12-3 or TRBV12-4 and TRBJ2-7; maybe TRBD2 (5 bases). This sample comprised PBMCs, obtained before TCRalphabeta/CD19-depleted stem cell transplant. The CDR3 coding sequence is TGTGCCAGCAGTCTCCAGCGAGGGAACGAGCAGTACTTC. It specifies CASSLQRGNEQYF.